Below, 22 T cell receptor beta chains from the same sample are listed, as sequenced in a study of T cells in narcolepsy. Measured with immunoSEQ multiplex PCR; TCRdb has only the in-frame clones, and not every one. The sample yields around 26,000 clones, approximately 84% seen once. Material: CD45RA- memory CD4+ T cells from PBMCs. These receptors all stem from a human donor with narcolepsy.

The chain links TRBV25-1 to TRBJ2-2; the match to TRBD2 covers 7 bases. The CDR3 is 13 amino acids. CDR1 is MGHDK, CDR2 SYGVNS, per germline. V shed 5 bases, J shed 6 bases, and the junction held 3 bases outside the gene matches. The DNA of the CDR3 is TGTGCCAGCAGTAATGCGGGAGCCGGGGAGCTGTTTTTT. Amino acids: CASSNAGAGELFF.

This chain connects TRBV6-6 to TRBJ2-2; 9 nucleotides align to TRBD2. The CDR3 covers 16 residues. Germline CDR1 MNHNY, CDR2 SVGAGI (reference sequence). Trimming removed 2 bases from V and 6 bases from J; junction bases left unmatched: 7. The CDR3 loop is CASSYVHSGSSGELFF. CDR3 DNA sequence: TGTGCCAGCAGTTACGTACATAGCGGGAGTTCCGGGGAGCTGTTTTTT.

This chain uses TRBV18 with TRBJ2-6; D is possibly TRBD1 (6 bases). This CDR3 comprises 19 residues. V shed 2 bases and J shed 0 bases, with 17 bases lying between them. Per germline, CDR1 KGHSH and CDR2 LQKENI. Written as DNA, the CDR3 is TGTGCCAGCTCACCAGCCGGAGGACAGACCTCCTCTGGGGCCAACGTCCTGACTTTC. Its translation: CASSPAGGQTSSGANVLTF.

The gene calls are TRBV28 and TRBJ2-2, with 12 positions matching TRBD2. The CDR3 contains 17 residues. V was pared by 5 bases and J by 6 bases, with 10 bases of the junction left unmatched. Germline V lookup: CDR1 MDHEN, CDR2 SYDVKM. The DNA of the CDR3 is TGTGCCAGCAGTCATAGGGCTAGCGGGAGGGCCGCCGGGGAGCTGTTTTTT. It codes for CASSHRASGRAAGELFF.

The V and J genes are TRBV28 and TRBJ2-3; TRBD2 matches 8 bases. This CDR3 comprises 14 residues. CDR1 MDHEN and CDR2 SYDVKM come from the germline V gene. After removal of 6 bases from V and 6 bases from J, the junction contained 8 bases not matched to a gene. CDR3 amino acids: CASRLGGRIDTQYF. The CDR3 bases are TGTGCCAGCAGGCTGGGCGGGAGGATTGATACGCAGTATTTT.

The chain combines TRBV27 with TRBJ1-5, with D unclear. V lost 6 bases to trimming and J lost 1 base, with 19 bases between them. The CDR3 extends over 17 amino acids. Germline V gene lookup returns CDR1 MNHEY and CDR2 SMNVEV (reference sequence). CDR3 loop: CASSSRYSDPSNQPQHF. The CDR3 DNA reads as TGTGCCAGCAGCTCCCGGTACAGCGACCCAAGCAATCAGCCCCAGCATTTT.

J is TRBJ2-7 and V is TRBV6-1; 8 positions agree with TRBD1. Per germline, CDR1 MNHNS and CDR2 SASEGT. The length of the CDR3 is 15 residues. The V segment lost 4 bases and the J segment 3 bases; nucleotides outside the gene matches: 8. DNA of the CDR3: TGTGCCAGCAGTGCTGCGAACAGGGGGTACTACGAGCAGTACTTC. Its translation: CASSAANRGYYEQYF.

This chain connects TRBV5-1 to TRBJ1-1; TRBD1 matches 10 bases. Trimming cost V 3 bases and J 5 bases; bases outside gene matches: 7. Looked up from germline, CDR1 is SGHRS and CDR2 is YFSETQ. The CDR3 sequence is 15 residues long. The CDR3 loop reads CASSSGTGVETEAFF. In nucleotides, the CDR3 is TGCGCCAGCAGCTCCGGGACAGGGGTTGAGACTGAAGCTTTCTTT.

This sequence joins TRBV5-6 and TRBJ1-6; no clear D. V lost 3 bases and J lost 5, with 6 bases in between. In germline, CDR1 is SGHDT, CDR2 YYEEEE. The CDR3 sequence is 13 residues long. CDR3 in DNA: TGTGCCAGCAGCTCGATGGATAATTCACCCCTCCACTTT. Residues: CASSSMDNSPLHF.

The chain recombines TRBV25-1 with TRBJ1-3; D remains unclear. Trimming took off 3 bases at V and 8 bases at J, with 8 bases between the two ends. The CDR3 has 12 amino acids. CDR1 is MGHDK and CDR2 is SYGVNS in the germline V gene. The CDR3 here is CASSDVQDTIYF. CDR3 nucleotide sequence: TGTGCCAGCAGTGACGTTCAGGACACCATATATTTT.

The chain employs TRBV28 and TRBJ1-5; D possibly corresponds to TRBD1 (6 bases). Germline CDR1 reads MDHEN; CDR2 reads SYDVKM. V gave up 7 bases and J gave up 1 base, with 17 bases separating them. The CDR3 runs to 16 residues. The CDR3 sequence is CASTKINRASNQPQHF. CDR3 nucleotide sequence: TGTGCCAGCACCAAAATAAACAGGGCCAGCAATCAGCCCCAGCATTTT.

This chain's CDR3 is CAIRSGPGTGELFF. DNA of the CDR3: TGTGCCATCCGCAGTGGCCCGGGCACCGGGGAGCTGTTTTTT. The V and J genes are TRBV10-3 and TRBJ2-2, with D unresolved. The V gene's germline CDR1 is ENHRY and CDR2 SYGVKD. This CDR3 contains 14 residues. V was cut by 8 bases and J by 4 bases, with 14 bases left in between.

The chain uses TRBV7-9 and TRBJ2-7; no clear D. Trimming left V 5 bases short and J 1 base short, with 12 bases between. Germline values: CDR1 SEHNR, CDR2 FQNEAQ (reference sequence). The CDR3 totals 14 residues. The CDR3 here is CASSPILESYEQYF. In nucleotides, the CDR3 is TGTGCCAGCAGCCCCATCCTAGAGTCCTACGAGCAGTACTTC.

This chain uses TRBV29-1 with TRBJ2-5; no clear D gene. V lost 4 bases and J lost 5, with 8 bases in between. This CDR3 is built from 11 residues. CDR1 is SQVTM, CDR2 ANQGSEA, per germline. The CDR3 protein is CSVGGKETQYF. Here the CDR3 DNA reads TGCAGCGTTGGTGGGAAGGAGACCCAGTACTTC.

Of note for this clone: Compared with germline, one end of the junction differs, possibly owing to a read error. The genes are TRBV18 and TRBJ2-7; D is undetermined. The CDR3 is made up of 12 amino acids. CDR1 and CDR2 from the germline V gene are KGHSH and LQKENI. The CDR3, as DNA: TGTACCAGCTCATCAGAGGCCTACGAGCAGTACTTC. Protein: CTSSSEAYEQYF.

The rearrangement joins TRBV30 to TRBJ1-2; no firm D call. Germline values: CDR1 GTSNPN, CDR2 SVGIG (reference sequence). This CDR3 is 16 amino acids long. The germline V and J ends were trimmed by 5 bases and 4 bases, with 23 bases remaining between them. The DNA for the CDR3 is TGTGCCTGGCTAGAGCCGCGTTATAGAAAGATCTATGGCTACACCTTC. Amino acid sequence: CAWLEPRYRKIYGYTF.

This clone was observed a single time. The chain recombines TRBV6-5 with TRBJ2-3, with TRBD1 matching 10 bases. The V segment lost 5 bases and the J segment 5 bases; nucleotides outside the gene matches: 7. CDR1 and CDR2 (germline): MNHEY, SVGAGI. The CDR3 contains 15 residues. As DNA, the CDR3 is TGTGCCAGCAGTACGAGGACAGGGGGATTAGATACGCAGTATTTT. The encoded protein is CASSTRTGGLDTQYF.

This clone has only one observation. V gene TRBV11-3 combines with J gene TRBJ2-7; D not resolved. This CDR3 comprises 13 residues. The germline V gene encodes CDR1 SGHNT and CDR2 YENEEA. V was clipped by 2 bases and J by 6 bases, with 11 bases between them. CDR3 in amino acids: CASSLSDATEQYF. The CDR3 DNA reads TGTGCCAGCAGCTTATCGGACGCTACCGAGCAGTACTTC.

A single count supports this clone. The gene calls are TRBV18 and TRBJ1-1; D is ambiguous. Trimming took off 1 base at V and 4 bases at J, with 13 bases between the two ends. CDR1 is KGHSH, CDR2 LQKENI, per germline. This CDR3 comprises 15 residues. The CDR3 here is CASSPLPNTGTEAFF. The CDR3 coding sequence is TGTGCCAGCTCACCACTCCCGAATACGGGCACTGAAGCTTTCTTT.

The gene calls are TRBV5-6 and TRBJ2-1; 11 bases map to TRBD2. J lost 3 bases, V lost 4 bases, and 3 bases had no gene match. Germline CDR1 is SGHDT and CDR2 is YYEEEE. The CDR3 length is 15 residues. The CDR3 loop is CASSLGLADYNEQFF. As DNA, the CDR3 is TGTGCCAGCAGCCTGGGACTAGCGGACTACAATGAGCAGTTCTTC. Looking up the rest from reference TRBV5-6 and TRBJ2-1 gives the full variable domain: DAGVTQSPTHLIKTRGQQVTLRCSPKSGHDTVSWYQQALGQGPQFIFQYYEEEERQRGNFPDRFSGHQFPNYSSELNVNALLLGDSALYLCASSLGLADYNEQFFGPGTRLTVL.

The table lists this clone with a count of one. The V gene is TRBV19, the J gene TRBJ2-1, with 13 bases matching TRBD2. From germline, CDR1 is LNHDA and CDR2 SQIVND (reference sequence). The CDR3 has 18 residues. Losses at the gene ends were 1 base for V and 6 bases for J; bases not matched to a gene: 9. CDR3 bases: TGTGCCAGTAGTATAGGGACTAGCGGGGGTACAGTGGGCAATGAGCAGTTCTTC. It encodes CASSIGTSGGTVGNEQFF.

V usage is TRBV5-1 and J usage is TRBJ2-3, with TRBD1 as a possible D gene (6 bases). V was shortened by 1 base and J by 6 bases, with 12 bases between the two germline ends. CDR1 is SGHRS, CDR2 YFSETQ, per germline. This CDR3 spans 14 amino acids. CDR3 sequence reads: CASSLTQGRDTQYF. The CDR3 region has the DNA TGCGCCAGCAGCTTGACACAGGGTCGTGATACGCAGTATTTT.